These T cell receptor beta chains were read from a single sample in a study of blood T cells in healthy people across ages. One entry per CDR3 protein, called by TCRdb with MiXCR from the 5' RACE reads. The profile shows over 950,000 distinct CDR3 sequences, approximately 50% of them singletons. The sequencing sample was made of blood. The receptor set was obtained from a woman aged 55-69 years in good health. Each CDR3 is given with its conserved first and last residue.

V gene | CDR3 protein
TRBV6-2/TRBV6-3 | CASSYLGQKNEQFF
TRBV7-9 | CASSLNRDRVNEQYF
TRBV2 | CASSLSRKLQQETQYF
TRBV28 | CASSLSSGSLYEQYF
TRBV14 | CASSQDQGWNSPLHF
TRBV19 | CASSIGSGGQETQYF
TRBV7-2 | CASSLVSSLHEQYF
TRBV28 | CASTRMDLNYGYTF
TRBV12-3/TRBV12-4 | CASSRGTSGSSEQFF
TRBV4-3 | CASSQDSGLAVSSSYNEQFF
TRBV27 | CASSVFSGRSYEQYF
TRBV5-1 | CASSPQVGKPPYNEQFF
TRBV12-3/TRBV12-4 | CASSLVLAGEDQETQYF
TRBV7-2 | CASSLYLAGASTETQYF
TRBV12-3/TRBV12-4 | CASSPNRGGEQYF